This T cell receptor beta chain appears in the sequencing data of a study of spatial heterogeneity in lung cancer. About the research overall: The donor population consisted of 72 patients with untreated, early-stage non-small cell lung cancer. Consistent detection of more beta-chain than alpha-chain sequences was observed.

TCRdb itself ran the 5' RACE reads through MiXCR, one entry per CDR3 protein. The sample contains around 20,000 distinct CDR3 sequences, under 10% of which appear only once. This clonotype has ten or more counts. Time point noted: blood at routine non-recurrence follow-up after resection. Germline V gene data show CDR1 as KGHDR and CDR2 as SFDVKD. The CDR3 is made up of 14 amino acids. V was shortened by 7 bases and J by 3 bases, with 11 bases between the two germline ends. This sequence was found in a male donor with early-stage non-small cell lung cancer. The sequences come from PBMCs, collected at follow-up. The gene calls are TRBV24-1 and TRBJ2-2, with D unclear. For the CDR3, the DNA is TGTGCCACCAGGCCCCCAGGAGACACCGGGGAGCTGTTTTTT. Its protein is CATRPPGDTGELFF.